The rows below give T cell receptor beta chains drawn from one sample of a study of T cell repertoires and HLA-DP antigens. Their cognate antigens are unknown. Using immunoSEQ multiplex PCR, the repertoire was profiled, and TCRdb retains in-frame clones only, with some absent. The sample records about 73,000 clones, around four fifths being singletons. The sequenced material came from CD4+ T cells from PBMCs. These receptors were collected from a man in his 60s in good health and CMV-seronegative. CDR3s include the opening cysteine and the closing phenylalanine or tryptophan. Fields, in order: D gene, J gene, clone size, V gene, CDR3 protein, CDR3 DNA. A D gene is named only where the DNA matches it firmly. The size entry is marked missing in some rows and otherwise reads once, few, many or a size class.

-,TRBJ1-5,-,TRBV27,CASSFSGFSNQPQHF,TGTGCCAGCAGTTTTTCCGGGTTTAGCAATCAGCCCCAGCATTTT
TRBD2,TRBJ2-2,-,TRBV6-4,CASQREFANTGELFF,TGTGCCTCCCAGCGGGAGTTCGCGAACACCGGGGAGCTGTTTTTT
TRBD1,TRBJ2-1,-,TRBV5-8,CASSLGQVGSYNEQFF,TGTGCCAGCAGCTTAGGACAGGTAGGATCCTACAATGAGCAGTTCTTC
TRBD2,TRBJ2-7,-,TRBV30,CAWRTSDLSYEQYF,TGTGCCTGGAGGACTAGCGATTTATCCTACGAGCAGTACTTC
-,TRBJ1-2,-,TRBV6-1,CASSEGFQGHYYGYTF,TGTGCCAGCAGTGAAGGGTTCCAGGGTCACTACTATGGCTACACCTTC
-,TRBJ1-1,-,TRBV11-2,CASSLVRTEAFF,TGTGCCAGCAGCCTTGTCCGGACTGAAGCTTTCTTT
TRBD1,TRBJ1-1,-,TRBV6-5,CASRGQGAGTEAFF,TGTGCCAGCAGGGGACAGGGGGCTGGCACTGAAGCTTTCTTT
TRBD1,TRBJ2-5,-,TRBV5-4,CASSPGGDRGRETQYF,TGTGCCAGCAGCCCTGGGGGGGACAGGGGGCGGGAGACCCAGTACTTC
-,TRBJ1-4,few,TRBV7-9,CASSLGGVGEKLFF,TGTGCCAGCAGCTTAGGGGGTGTTGGTGAAAAACTGTTTTTT
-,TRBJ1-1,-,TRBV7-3,CASSLSGSLNTEAFF,TGTGCCAGCAGCTTATCGGGCAGTTTGAACACTGAAGCTTTCTTT
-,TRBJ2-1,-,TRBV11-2,CASDGGQGEQFF,TGTGCCAGCGATGGGGGGCAGGGTGAGCAGTTCTTC
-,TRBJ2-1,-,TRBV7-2,CASRKGVTYNEQFF,TGTGCCAGCCGTAAGGGGGTCACCTACAATGAGCAGTTCTTC
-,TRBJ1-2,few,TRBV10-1,CASRGTSGGYTF,TGCGCCAGCAGGGGGACATCGGGGGGCTACACCTTC
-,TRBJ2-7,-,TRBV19,CASNFRAGGDEQYF,TGTGCCAGTAATTTCCGGGCCGGCGGGGACGAGCAGTACTTC
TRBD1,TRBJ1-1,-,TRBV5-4,CASSDKQGMFTEAFF,TGTGCCAGCAGCGATAAACAGGGGATGTTCACTGAAGCTTTCTTT
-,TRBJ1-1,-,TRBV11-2,CASSPTNTNTEAFF,TGTGCCAGCAGCCCGACTAACACGAACACTGAAGCTTTCTTT
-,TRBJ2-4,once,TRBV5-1,CASSSAGARGFQYF,TGCGCCAGCAGCTCGGCGGGGGCCCGAGGGTTTCAGTACTTC
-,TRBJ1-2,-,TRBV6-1,CASSEGYNYGYTF,TGTGCCAGCAGTGAAGGCTATAACTATGGCTACACCTTC
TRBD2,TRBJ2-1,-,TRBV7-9,CASSFAGVAYNEQFF,TGTGCCAGCAGCTTTGCGGGAGTTGCCTACAATGAGCAGTTCTTC
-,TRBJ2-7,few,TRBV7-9,CASSLPGRGEQYF,TGTGCCAGCAGCTTGCCAGGGCGCGGCGAGCAGTACTTC
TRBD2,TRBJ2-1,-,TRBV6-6,CASSGGTTRRDEQFF,TGTGCCAGCAGTGGGGGGACTACGAGGCGAGATGAGCAGTTCTTC
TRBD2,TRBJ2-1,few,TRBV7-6,CASSLAYAGGGLNEQFF,TGTGCCAGCAGCTTAGCGTACGCGGGAGGGGGTTTAAATGAGCAGTTCTTC
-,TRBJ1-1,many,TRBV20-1,CSASRDLEAFF,TGCAGTGCTAGTAGGGATCTTGAAGCTTTCTTT
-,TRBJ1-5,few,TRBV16,CASSPTDSNQPQHF,TGTGCCAGCAGCCCGACAGATAGCAATCAGCCCCAGCATTTT
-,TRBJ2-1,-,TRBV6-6,CASRVTTQIAQFF,TGTGCCAGCAGGGTTACTACACAAATTGCACAGTTCTTC
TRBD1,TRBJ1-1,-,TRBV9,CASSVQGEGAEAFF,TGTGCCAGCAGCGTTCAGGGGGAAGGGGCTGAAGCTTTCTTT
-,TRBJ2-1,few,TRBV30,CAWRRPSGSYNEQFF,TGTGCCTGGAGGCGCCCGAGCGGCTCCTACAATGAGCAGTTCTTC
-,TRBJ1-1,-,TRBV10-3,CAISGAGSGDTEAFF,TGTGCCATCAGTGGGGCGGGTTCAGGGGACACTGAAGCTTTCTTT
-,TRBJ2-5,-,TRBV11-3,CASSLDGPGAAVETQYF,TGTGCCAGCAGCTTAGATGGCCCGGGGGCTGCGGTAGAGACCCAGTACTTC
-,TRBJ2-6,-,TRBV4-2,CASSQERGAGANVLTF,TGTGCCAGCAGCCAAGAACGCGGGGCTGGGGCCAACGTCCTGACTTTC
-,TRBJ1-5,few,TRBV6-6,CASSRPRDQPQHF,TGTGCCAGCTCTCGGCCCCGGGATCAGCCCCAGCATTTT
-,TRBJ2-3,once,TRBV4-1,CASSQLQGLTDTQYF,TGCGCCAGCAGCCAACTACAGGGACTAACAGATACGCAGTATTTT
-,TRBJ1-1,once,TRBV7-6,CASSPGGNTEAFF,TGTGCCAGCAGCCCCGGGGGGAACACTGAAGCTTTCTTT
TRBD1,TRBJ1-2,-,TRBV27,CASSLTGQGGYTF,TGTGCCAGCAGTTTAACCGGACAGGGAGGCTACACCTTC
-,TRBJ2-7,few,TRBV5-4,CASSSGYNRNEQYF,TGTGCCAGCAGCTCTGGATACAACAGAAACGAGCAGTACTTC
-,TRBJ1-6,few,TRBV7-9,CASSSRKGAALHF,TGTGCCAGCAGCTCAAGGAAGGGCGCAGCCCTCCACTTT
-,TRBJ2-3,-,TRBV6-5,CASSPRTAGLDTQYF,TGTGCCAGCAGTCCACGGACAGCGGGGTTGGATACGCAGTATTTT
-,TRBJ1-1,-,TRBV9,CASSVEDSHRGTEAFF,TGTGCCAGCAGCGTAGAGGACAGCCACCGAGGTACTGAAGCTTTCTTT
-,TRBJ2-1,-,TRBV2,CASTGGAGSSSYNEQFF,TGTGCCAGCACCGGCGGGGCAGGGTCCAGCTCCTACAATGAGCAGTTCTTC
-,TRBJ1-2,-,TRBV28,CASSLSVGRGGNGYTF,TGTGCCAGCAGTTTATCGGTAGGGAGGGGAGGGAATGGCTACACCTTC
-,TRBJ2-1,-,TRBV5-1,CASSLDRAGWYNEQFF,TGCGCCAGCAGCTTGGACCGGGCAGGGTGGTACAATGAGCAGTTCTTC
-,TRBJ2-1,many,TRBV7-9,CASSPNRDVFF,TGTGCCAGCAGCCCGAACAGGGATGTGTTCTTC
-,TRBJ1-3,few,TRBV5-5,CASSLVPSEGNTIYF,TGTGCCAGCAGCTTGGTCCCATCCGAAGGAAACACCATATATTTT
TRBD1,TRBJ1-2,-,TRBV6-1,CASSQWTGSEGGYTF,TGTGCCAGCAGCCAATGGACAGGGTCGGAGGGTGGCTACACCTTC
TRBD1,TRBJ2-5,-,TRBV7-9,CASDRGLGETQYF,TGTGCCAGTGACAGGGGGCTTGGGGAGACCCAGTACTTC